This T cell receptor beta chain was found in a study of blood T cell repertoires in COVID-19. Turning to the study itself: From the United States, Italy and Spain came samples of acute and convalescent COVID-19.

Authors' methods: It was from reference gene primer amplification that nucleated cell counts were estimated. Measured with immunoSEQ multiplex PCR; TCRdb has only the in-frame clones, and not every one. V, J and clone size derive from that table, while D and trimming were established from the DNA sequence. This sample yields about 200,000 clones, of which more than 80% are seen a single time; under 11% belongs to the top ten. V lost 5 bases to trimming and J lost 4 bases; unmatched junction nucleotides: 8. Germline V gene data show CDR1 as MRHNA and CDR2 as SNTAGT. This CDR3 spans 15 amino acids. This chain uses TRBV6-4 with TRBJ1-3; 7 nucleotides agree with TRBD1. This clonotype was obtained from a woman older than 75 with acute or convalescent COVID-19. The sequenced sample consisted of peripheral blood. CDR3 region: CASSLDRAIGNTIYF. In DNA, the CDR3 is TGTGCCAGCAGTTTAGACAGGGCCATCGGAAACACCATATATTTT.